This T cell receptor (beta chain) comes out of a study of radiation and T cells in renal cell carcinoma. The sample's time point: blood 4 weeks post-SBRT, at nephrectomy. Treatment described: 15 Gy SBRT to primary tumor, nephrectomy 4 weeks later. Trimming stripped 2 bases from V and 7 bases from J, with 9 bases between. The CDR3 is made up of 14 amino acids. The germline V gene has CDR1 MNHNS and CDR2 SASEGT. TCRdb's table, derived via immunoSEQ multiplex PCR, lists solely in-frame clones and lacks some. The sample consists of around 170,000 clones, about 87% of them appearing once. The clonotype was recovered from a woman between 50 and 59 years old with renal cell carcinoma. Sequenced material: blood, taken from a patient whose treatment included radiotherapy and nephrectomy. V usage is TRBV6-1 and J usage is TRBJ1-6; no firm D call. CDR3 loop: CASSELARNSPLHF. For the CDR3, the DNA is TGTGCCAGCAGTGAACTTGCGAGAAATTCACCCCTCCACTTT.